This T cell receptor (beta chain) was identified in a study of OX40 agonist ivuxolimab in advanced cancers. Study details: The group had a mean age of 60 years, ranged from about 20 to 79, and was 82.7% male. There were three patients with partial responses, one having hepatocellular carcinoma and two cutaneous melanoma.

In germline, CDR1 is LNHNV, CDR2 YYDKDF (reference sequence). V lost 5 bases to trimming and J lost 0 bases; unmatched junction nucleotides: 12. This CDR3 is built from 18 residues. Sequencing used immunoSEQ multiplex PCR; TCRdb keeps in-frame clones, though not all of them. The repertoire includes under 80,000 clones, approximately 89% of them detected once, and approximately 2.2% sits in the top ten. This clone was detected once. This clonotype was obtained from an adult with an advanced solid tumor such as melanoma, head and neck, liver or kidney cancer. This specimen consisted of CD4+ or CD8+ T cells sorted from blood, obtained in a trial of the OX40 agonist ivuxolimab. The chain employs TRBV15 and TRBJ1-3; the match to TRBD1 covers 8 bases. The CDR3 nucleotides are TGTGCCACCAGCCCCTTAGGGACAGGCGACTACTCTGGAAACACCATATATTTT. This sequence encodes CATSPLGTGDYSGNTIYF. Full variable domain (rest looked up from reference TRBV15 and TRBJ1-3): DAMVIQNPRYQVTQFGKPVTLSCSQTLNHNVMYWYQQKSSQAPKLLFHYYDKDFNNEADTPDNFQSRRPNTSFCFLDIRSPGLGDTAMYLCATSPLGTGDYSGNTIYFGEGSWLTVV.